The 30 T cell receptor beta chains below come from one sample, sequenced in a study of shared clonotypes between healthy human individuals. Here immunoSEQ multiplex PCR was the method, and the copy in TCRdb shows in-frame clones only, minus some. The repertoire has roughly 2,300,000 clones, roughly 92% of them found once; the top ten carry about 0.41%. The sequencing sample was made of naive CD4+ T cells from PBMCs. Subset in this sample: CD45RA+ positively selected. Receptors originate from a man between 18 and 35 years old in good health. Some clones in this sample may be carry-over from other donors' samples.

The V call is TRBV5-1, the J call TRBJ2-1; D may be TRBD1 (6 bases). CDR3 length: 14 residues. V was trimmed by 0 bases and J by 8 bases, leaving 12 bases between them. The germline gives CDR1 SGHRS, CDR2 YFSETQ. The CDR3 nucleotides are TGCGCCAGCAGCTTGGGGGCAGGGGACGATGAGCAGTTCTTC. Its translation: CASSLGAGDDEQFF.

The V and J genes are TRBV6-6 and TRBJ2-1; no firm D call. V lost 2 bases and J 9 bases, leaving 11 bases between the germline ends. The CDR3 has 13 residues. Per germline, CDR1 MNHNY and CDR2 SVGAGI (reference sequence). The CDR3 region has the DNA TGTGCCAGCAGTTACGGGGATTCCGGTGAGCAGTTCTTC. Translation gives CASSYGDSGEQFF.

Concerning this clone itself: The sample carries other DNA sequences with the same CDR3. The rearrangement links TRBV11-3 to TRBJ2-5, with D uncertain. V lost 3 bases and J lost 4, with 6 bases in between. The germline CDR1 and CDR2 sequences are SGHNT and YENEEA. The length of the CDR3 is 12 residues. This chain's CDR3 is CASSFSGETQYF. CDR3 sequence (DNA): TGTGCCAGCAGCTTTTCGGGAGAGACCCAGTACTTC. The full variable domain, completed using reference TRBV11-3 and TRBJ2-5, is EAGVVQSPRYKIIEKKQPVAFWCNPISGHNTLYWYLQNLGQGPELLIRYENEEAVDDSQLPKDRFSAERLKGVDSTLKIQPAELGDSAVYLCASSFSGETQYFGPGTRLLVL.

The chain is built from TRBV19 and TRBJ2-7; D ambiguous. Germline loops: CDR1 LNHDA, CDR2 SQIVND (reference sequence). Trimming removed 6 bases at V and 3 bases at J, with 15 bases between. The length of the CDR3 is 14 residues. The CDR3 sequence: CASSKQNQYYEQYF. CDR3 bases: TGTGCCAGTAGCAAACAAAATCAGTACTACGAGCAGTACTTC.

The chain couples TRBV19 to TRBJ2-7, with a tentative D call TRBD2 (5 bases). V lost 1 base to trimming and J lost 5 bases, with 9 bases between them. Germline V gene sequence: CDR1 LNHDA, CDR2 SQIVND (reference sequence). This CDR3 spans 13 amino acids. CDR3 residues: CASSIASGDEQYF. CDR3 in DNA: TGTGCCAGTAGTATAGCGTCCGGGGACGAGCAGTACTTC.

V and J are TRBV5-1 and TRBJ2-1, with D tentatively TRBD1 (5 bases). The ends were cut back, 2 bases at V and 5 bases at J, with 11 bases in the middle. The germline gives CDR1 SGHRS, CDR2 YFSETQ. This CDR3 comprises 14 residues. CDR3 DNA: TGCGCCAGCAGCTTAGGGGCGTACCACAATGAGCAGTTCTTC. Translated, it gives CASSLGAYHNEQFF.

The CDR3 nucleotides are TGTGCCAGCAGTTACTCGAACAACCAAGAGACCCAGTACTTC. This translates into CASSYSNNQETQYF. V gene TRBV6-5 combines with J gene TRBJ2-5; no clear D. From germline, CDR1 is MNHEY and CDR2 SVGAGI. This CDR3 is 14 amino acids long. The V and J ends lost 0 bases and 0 bases respectively, with 5 bases between them.

With regard to this clone: The same CDR3 arises from other DNA sequences in this sample as well. The V gene is TRBV28, the J gene TRBJ2-7; TRBD2 is a possible D gene (6 bases). CDR1 and CDR2 from the germline V gene are MDHEN and SYDVKM. CDR3 length equals 13 residues. V was clipped by 3 bases and J by 1 base, with 7 bases between them. CDR3 sequence: CASSLAGSYEQYF. For the CDR3, the DNA is TGTGCCAGCAGTTTGGCGGGATCCTACGAGCAGTACTTC.

This chain joins TRBV28 and TRBJ2-7, with a possible D match to TRBD1 (6 bases). Germline V gene sequence: CDR1 MDHEN, CDR2 SYDVKM. V lost 8 bases and J 0 bases, leaving 17 bases between the germline ends. CDR3 length: 15 amino acids. The CDR3 DNA reads as TGTGCCAGCGGGTCAGACAGGTATGCCTCCTACGAGCAGTACTTC. It specifies CASGSDRYASYEQYF.

V usage is TRBV27 and J usage is TRBJ1-6, with D hard to call. Trimming removed 6 bases from V and 0 bases from J, with 3 bases in between. The CDR3 length is 13 residues. Germline V gene data show CDR1 as MNHEY and CDR2 as SMNVEV (reference sequence). The CDR3 loop reads CASRVSYNSPLHF. CDR3 bases: TGTGCCAGCAGGGTCTCCTATAATTCACCCCTCCACTTT.

The rearrangement uses TRBV5-1 and TRBJ1-2, with D possibly being TRBD1 (5 bases). CDR3 length equals 13 residues. Per germline, CDR1 SGHRS and CDR2 YFSETQ. Deletions cut 1 base from V and 8 bases from J, with 12 bases between. Written as DNA, the CDR3 is TGCGCCAGCAGCTTGCGCAGGGCCGGAGGCTACACCTTC. This gives the protein CASSLRRAGGYTF.

The CDR3 DNA reads TGTGCCAGCTCACCCTTTTTAATGAGCACAGATACGCAGTATTTT. Its protein product is CASSPFLMSTDTQYF. J is TRBJ2-3 and V is TRBV18, with D uncertain. The V gene's germline CDR1 is KGHSH and CDR2 LQKENI. This CDR3 region has 15 residues. Trimming took off 3 bases at V and 0 bases at J, with 10 bases between the two ends.

Concerning this clone: The sample has other DNA sequences that encode this CDR3 too. This chain joins TRBV5-1 and TRBJ2-2; TRBD2 is a possible D gene (5 bases). Looked up from germline, CDR1 is SGHRS and CDR2 is YFSETQ. V was cut by 5 bases and J by 0 bases, with 8 bases left in between. The CDR3 consists of 14 residues. The CDR3 reads CASSSGTNTGELFF. For the CDR3, the DNA is TGCGCCAGCAGTTCCGGGACGAACACCGGGGAGCTGTTTTTT. Full variable domain (remainder filled in from reference TRBV5-1 and TRBJ2-2): KAGVTQTPRYLIKTRGQQVTLSCSPISGHRSVSWYQQTPGQGLQFLFEYFSETQRNKGNFPGRFSGRQFSNSRSEMNVSTLELGDSALYLCASSSGTNTGELFFGEGSRLTVL.

The chain employs TRBV20-1 and TRBJ2-1, with D perhaps matching TRBD1 or TRBD2 (5 bases each). The CDR3 runs to 10 residues. Deletions cut 3 bases from V and 12 bases from J, with 9 bases between. Germline V lookup: CDR1 DFQATT, CDR2 SNEGSKA (reference sequence). The CDR3, as DNA: TGCAGTGCTAGGACCGGGGCGCAGTTCTTC. This codes for CSARTGAQFF.

V usage is TRBV28 and J usage is TRBJ2-5, with D uncertain. Trimming took 6 bases from V and 6 from J, leaving 11 bases between them. Germline CDR1 is MDHEN and CDR2 is SYDVKM. This CDR3 contains 12 residues. The CDR3 loop reads CASSPPHKTQYF. Here the CDR3 DNA reads TGTGCCAGCAGCCCCCCACACAAGACCCAGTACTTC.

This chain joins TRBV5-4 and TRBJ1-3; weak D call: TRBD1 (6 bases). CDR1 and CDR2 from the germline V gene are SGHNT and YYREEE (reference sequence). This CDR3 is built from 17 residues. V was trimmed by 2 bases and J by 0 bases, leaving 15 bases between them. Written as DNA, the CDR3 is TGTGCCAGCAGCTTCGGGGGCAGTCCACGCTCTGGAAACACCATATATTTT. Translating it yields CASSFGGSPRSGNTIYF.

J is TRBJ2-1 and V is TRBV2; D is tentatively TRBD1 or TRBD2 (5 bases each). Germline values: CDR1 SNHLY, CDR2 FYNNEI. V lost 7 bases, J lost 4 bases, and 11 bases lay in between. This CDR3 spans 13 amino acids. CDR3 region: CASMGRTYNEQFF. Here the CDR3 DNA reads TGTGCCAGCATGGGGCGGACTTACAATGAGCAGTTCTTC.

Here the CDR3 reads CASSLGGALSYNEQFF. The CDR3 region has the DNA TGTGCCAGCAGCTTAGGGGGGGCCCTATCCTACAATGAGCAGTTCTTC. This chain uses TRBV7-3 with TRBJ2-1; D is possibly TRBD2 (7 bases). The CDR3 length is 16 residues. CDR1 SGHTA and CDR2 FQGTGA come from the germline V gene. V was clipped by 2 bases and J by 1 base, with 12 bases between them.

The chain recombines TRBV7-6 with TRBJ2-7; D remains unclear. V was cut by 2 bases and J by 3 bases, with 17 bases left in between. In germline, CDR1 is SGHVS, CDR2 FNYEAQ. There are 16 residues in the CDR3. The chain's CDR3 is CASSLSPPQLGYEQYF. The CDR3 region has the DNA TGTGCCAGCAGCTTATCTCCGCCCCAACTCGGCTACGAGCAGTACTTC. The complete variable domain, with remaining parts taken from reference TRBV7-6 and TRBJ2-7, reads GAGVSQSPRYKVTKRGQDVALRCDPISGHVSLYWYRQALGQGPEFLTYFNYEAQQDKSGLPNDRFSAERPEGSISTLTIQRTEQRDSAMYRCASSLSPPQLGYEQYFGPGTRLTVT.

The chain uses TRBV5-1 and TRBJ2-5, with D possibly called TRBD1 or TRBD2 (5 bases each). With the DNA end fitting TRBJ2-7 better, the J assignment may be wrong. Germline V gives CDR1 SGHRS, CDR2 YFSETQ. The CDR3 is 15 residues long. The CDR3 DNA follows: TGCGCCAGCAGCCCGGGACCCGAGAGCTCCTACGAGCAGTACTTC. It codes for CASSPGPESSYEQYF.

CDR3 bases: TGTGCCAGCAGCTTAGGGTTTCCTTTTAGACCTAATGAAAAACTGTTTTTT. Protein: CASSLGFPFRPNEKLFF. The rearrangement joins TRBV11-3 to TRBJ1-4; D remains ambiguous. The CDR3 extends over 17 amino acids. In germline, CDR1 is SGHNT, CDR2 YENEEA. Trimming removed 1 base from V and 3 bases from J, with 15 bases in between.

This clone was counted between two and nine times. The CDR3 DNA follows: TGTGCCAGCAGTGGTGACGGCACTGAAGCTTTCTTT. It is translated as CASSGDGTEAFF. The chain has TRBV2 and TRBJ1-1; D is uncertain. The V gene lost 4 bases and the J gene lost 4 bases, with 7 bases spanning the gap. CDR3 length equals 12 residues. Germline V CDR1 and CDR2: SNHLY, FYNNEI.

J is TRBJ2-4 and V is TRBV10-3; D is ambiguous. Deletions cut 2 bases from V and 0 bases from J, with 8 bases between. This CDR3 has 15 residues. Germline CDR1 reads ENHRY; CDR2 reads SYGVKD. CDR3: CAISEPSPAKNIQYF. In DNA, the CDR3 is TGTGCCATCAGTGAGCCCTCCCCAGCCAAAAACATTCAGTACTTC.

This chain links TRBV5-1 with TRBJ2-3, with 11 nucleotides matching TRBD2. Germline-derived CDR1 and CDR2 are SGHRS and YFSETQ. Germline trimming cut 4 bases from V and 7 bases from J; bases unmatched to any gene: 11. The CDR3 extends over 16 amino acids. CDR3 protein: CASSAVLAGARNTQYF. CDR3 nucleotide sequence: TGCGCCAGCAGCGCCGTACTAGCGGGAGCGAGGAATACGCAGTATTTT.

In regard to this clone: Other nucleotide sequences in the sample specify the same CDR3. The chain joins TRBV6-5 to TRBJ1-3; D possibly corresponds to TRBD1 (6 bases). Germline lookup yields CDR1 MNHEY and CDR2 SVGAGI. V was pared by 5 bases and J by 2 bases, with 10 bases between. This CDR3 spans 14 amino acids. The CDR3 loop is CASSPTGTGNTIYF. The CDR3 DNA follows: TGTGCCAGCAGTCCCACAGGGACTGGAAACACCATATATTTT.

This clone was recorded a few times. The chain joins TRBV29-1 to TRBJ1-1; D remains ambiguous. CDR1 and CDR2 from the germline V gene are SQVTM and ANQGSEA. This CDR3 is 13 amino acids long. The germline V and J ends were trimmed by 1 base and 2 bases, with 8 bases remaining between them. In DNA, the CDR3 is TGCAGCGTTGAAGGGATGGGAAACACTGAAGCTTTCTTT. Translating it yields CSVEGMGNTEAFF.

The V and J genes are TRBV5-1 and TRBJ2-1; 8 bases line up with TRBD2. Germline loops: CDR1 SGHRS, CDR2 YFSETQ. The V gene end was trimmed by 4 bases and the J gene end by 1 base; junction bases not matched to a gene: 4. The CDR3 is 15 amino acids. The CDR3 region has the DNA TGCGCCAGCAGCGCGGGCGGGAGGTCCTACAATGAGCAGTTCTTC. It is translated as CASSAGGRSYNEQFF.

The V gene is TRBV5-1, the J gene TRBJ1-4, with D unclear. The CDR3 is 16 residues long. Germline-derived CDR1 and CDR2 are SGHRS and YFSETQ. Between the trimmed V and J ends, which lost 4 bases and 0 bases, there was a span of 13 bases. The CDR3 here is CASSARSVSTNEKLFF. The CDR3 DNA reads as TGCGCCAGCAGCGCCAGATCTGTGTCAACTAATGAAAAACTGTTTTTT.

J is TRBJ1-2 and V is TRBV10-3, with 8 bases lining up with TRBD1. The germline gives CDR1 ENHRY, CDR2 SYGVKD. J was trimmed by 8 bases and V by 3 bases; bases with no gene match: 5. The CDR3 consists of 13 residues. The CDR3 bases are TGTGCCATCAGTGACCGGGGACAGGAGGGCTACACCTTC. As protein: CAISDRGQEGYTF.

With regard to this clone: The same CDR3 also results from other DNA sequences found in this sample. The rearrangement links TRBV7-2 to TRBJ2-2; maybe TRBD2 (6 bases). Germline lookup yields CDR1 SGHTA and CDR2 FQGNSA. Deletions cut 2 bases from V and 0 bases from J, with 10 bases between. The CDR3 sequence is 16 residues long. In nucleotides, the CDR3 is TGTGCCAGCAGCTTAAGGCGGGGTACGAACACCGGGGAGCTGTTTTTT. Translated, it gives CASSLRRGTNTGELFF.